A selection of T cell receptor beta chains follows, all from one sample in a study of human T cells and chemical hapten exposure. A single record per CDR3 protein comes from TCRdb applying MiXCR to the RACE reads. The data show 95,000 or so distinct CDR3 sequences, about an eighth seen once. Sequencing used whole blood, obtained in connection with sensitization to the hapten diphenylcyclopropenone (DPC). The receptors were gathered from a woman in her thirties or forties with alopecia areata. Some clones in this sample may be carry-over from other donors' samples. The CDR3 runs from the conserved cysteine through the conserved F or W. A D gene is named only where the DNA matches it firmly. Clone size is shown for a subset of rows, as once, few, many or a class of expanded clone.

TRBJ2-5	-	TRBV18	many	CASSSRGRTNSQETQYF	TGTGCCAGCTCATCCCGTGGACGGACAAATTCCCAAGAGACCCAGTACTTC
TRBJ2-2	-	TRBV7-2	few	CASRGLPLGNTGELFF	TGTGCCAGCAGAGGGCTCCCCCTGGGGAACACCGGGGAGCTGTTTTTT
TRBJ1-2	TRBD1	TRBV7-2	-	CASSKGQGAVYGYTF	TGTGCCAGCAGCAAGGGACAGGGGGCCGTCTATGGCTACACCTTC
TRBJ1-5	-	TRBV6-1	-	CASSAINGNQPQHF	TGTGCCAGCAGTGCGATCAACGGAAATCAGCCCCAGCATTTT
TRBJ1-1	-	TRBV2	few	CASSVPQGRGNTEAFF	TGTGCCAGCAGTGTTCCGCAGGGGCGGGGGAACACTGAAGCTTTCTTT
TRBJ1-4	-	TRBV19	few	CASSFRAPLATNEKLFF	TGTGCCAGTAGTTTCCGGGCCCCTCTTGCAACTAATGAAAAACTGTTTTTT
TRBJ2-7	TRBD1	TRBV20-1	-	CSARDIRGQGAYEQYF	TGCAGTGCTAGAGATATTCGGGGACAGGGGGCCTACGAGCAGTACTTC
TRBJ2-7	-	TRBV20-1	many	CSASRGGSYEQYF	TGCAGTGCTAGTAGGGGCGGGTCCTACGAGCAGTACTTC
TRBJ2-5	TRBD2	TRBV29-1	many	CSVGASGRAPIETQYF	TGCAGCGTTGGTGCCAGCGGGAGGGCCCCGATAGAGACCCAGTACTTC
TRBJ1-2	-	TRBV15	-	CATSRDVQVGGYTF	TGTGCCACCAGCAGAGATGTTCAAGTGGGAGGCTACACCTTC
TRBJ1-1	-	TRBV7-9	few	CASSFPGKREAFF	TGTGCCAGCAGCTTCCCGGGTAAGCGTGAAGCTTTCTTT
TRBJ2-7	TRBD1	TRBV10-1	many	CASSKTDRDEQYF	TGCGCCAGCAGTAAGACGGACAGGGACGAGCAGTACTTC
TRBJ1-5	-	TRBV30	many	CAWIQDNQPQHF	TGTGCCTGGATACAGGACAATCAGCCCCAGCATTTT
TRBJ2-3	TRBD2	TRBV5-1	few	CASSLRQGRSLAELSSTDTQYF	TGCGCCAGCAGCTTGCGTCAGGGCAGGAGTCTAGCGGAGCTCTCTAGCACAGATACGCAGTATTTT
TRBJ2-2	TRBD2	TRBV10-3	many	CAISTGTSGSSGTGELFF	TGTGCCATCAGTACCGGGACTAGCGGGTCCTCAGGGACCGGGGAGCTGTTTTTT
TRBJ2-3	TRBD1	TRBV20-1	-	CSARETGVDTQYF	TGCAGTGCTAGAGAGACAGGGGTAGATACGCAGTATTTT
TRBJ1-5	TRBD1	TRBV6-2/TRBV6-3	-	CASTDPGTGSSNQPQHF	TGTGCCAGCACAGACCCCGGGACAGGGTCCAGCAATCAGCCCCAGCATTTT
TRBJ2-3	-	TRBV29-1	-	CSVEGVRGLTDTQYF	TGCAGCGTTGAAGGGGTTAGGGGCCTCACAGATACGCAGTATTTT
TRBJ2-5	-	TRBV3-1	many	CASSQPGTVQETQYF	TGTGCCAGCAGCCAACCCGGGACGGTACAAGAGACCCAGTACTTC
TRBJ2-1	-	TRBV20-1	-	CSASNNEQFF	TGCAGTGCTAGCAACAATGAGCAGTTCTTC
TRBJ1-4	TRBD1	TRBV18	many	CASSPDRGKAEKLFF	TGTGCCAGCTCACCCGACAGGGGAAAGGCTGAAAAACTGTTTTTT
TRBJ1-1	-	TRBV19	few	CASSIGGSNTEAFF	TGTGCCAGTAGTATCGGGGGGTCGAACACTGAAGCTTTCTTT
TRBJ2-7	TRBD2	TRBV7-2	few	CASSPRRGLAGVQPYEQYF	TGTGCCAGCAGCCCTAGGCGGGGACTAGCGGGAGTCCAGCCCTACGAGCAGTACTTC
TRBJ2-7	-	TRBV7-2	many	CASSLLPYEQYF	TGTGCCAGCAGCTTATTACCGTACGAGCAGTACTTC
TRBJ2-7	-	TRBV7-2	many	CASSLYRREQYF	TGTGCCAGCAGTCTGTATCGGCGCGAGCAGTACTTC
TRBJ2-1	-	TRBV11-2	few	CASSLGREYNEQFF	TGTGCCAGCAGCTTGGGACGGGAGTACAATGAGCAGTTCTTC
TRBJ1-2	-	TRBV30	-	CAWSDVRPVSGYTF	TGTGCCTGGAGTGACGTGAGGCCCGTCTCGGGCTACACCTTC
TRBJ2-1	TRBD2	TRBV12-3/TRBV12-4	few	CASRVSLAGDNEQFF	TGTGCCAGCAGAGTATCACTAGCGGGGGATAATGAGCAGTTCTTC
TRBJ2-7	TRBD1	TRBV15	-	CATSRDRQGASYEQYF	TGTGCCACCAGCAGAGATCGTCAGGGGGCCTCCTACGAGCAGTACTTC
TRBJ2-5	TRBD2	TRBV20-1	-	CSARVPAAGGQETQYF	TGCAGTGCTAGAGTGCCGGCAGCGGGAGGGCAAGAGACCCAGTACTTC
TRBJ1-2	-	TRBV5-6	few	CASSSHRDVDYGYTF	TGTGCCAGCAGCTCCCACAGAGACGTAGACTATGGCTACACCTTC
TRBJ2-1	TRBD2	TRBV28	few	CASSLGRGREQFF	TGTGCCAGCAGCTTAGGGAGGGGACGAGAGCAGTTCTTC
TRBJ2-1	-	TRBV12-5	-	CASGYYEQFF	TGTGCTAGTGGTTACTATGAGCAGTTCTTC
TRBJ2-3	TRBD1	TRBV11-2	many	CASSLPTTPGQIDTDTQYF	TGTGCCAGCAGCTTACCCACTACGCCGGGACAGATAGACACAGATACGCAGTATTTT
TRBJ1-5	-	TRBV28	-	CATTSPPNQPQHF	TGTGCCACCACTTCACCACCCAATCAGCCCCAGCATTTT
TRBJ1-5	-	TRBV2	many	CASSEGGSNQPQHF	TGTGCCAGCAGTGAGGGGGGAAGCAATCAGCCCCAGCATTTT
TRBJ1-1	-	TRBV20-1	many	CSARAETEAFF	TGCAGTGCTAGAGCCGAGACTGAAGCTTTCTTT
TRBJ2-7	TRBD2	TRBV7-2	many	CASSAQLAGPPYEQYF	TGTGCCAGCAGCGCCCAACTAGCGGGTCCACCCTACGAGCAGTACTTC
TRBJ2-2	-	TRBV12-3/TRBV12-4	few	CASSRTPSRELFF	TGTGCCAGCAGTCGGACGCCCTCGAGGGAGCTGTTTTTT
TRBJ2-1	-	TRBV5-1	-	CASSLESLRSYNEQFF	TGCGCCAGCAGCTTGGAAAGCCTCCGCTCCTACAATGAGCAGTTCTTC
TRBJ2-7	-	TRBV6-2/TRBV6-3	many	CARQGRKVGPYEQYF	TGTGCCCGCCAGGGGCGGAAAGTGGGGCCATACGAGCAGTACTTC
TRBJ1-5	-	TRBV7-2	many	CASSLEGPGQPQHF	TGTGCCAGCAGCTTGGAGGGACCGGGTCAGCCCCAGCATTTT
TRBJ2-6	TRBD1	TRBV7-2	many	CASSSQGARSGANVLTF	TGTGCCAGCAGCTCTCAGGGGGCTCGGTCTGGGGCCAACGTCCTGACTTTC
TRBJ1-2	TRBD1	TRBV7-9	many	CASSLVQGDYGYTF	TGTGCCAGCAGCTTAGTCCAGGGGGACTATGGCTACACCTTC
TRBJ1-1	-	TRBV30	-	CAWSGPTRNTEAFF	TGTGCCTGGAGTGGGCCTACAAGGAACACTGAAGCTTTCTTT
TRBJ2-7	TRBD1	TRBV29-1	many	CSVSGTARSYEQYF	TGCAGCGTTTCCGGGACAGCCCGCTCCTACGAGCAGTACTTC
TRBJ2-3	TRBD2	TRBV9	many	CASSVLAGPPDTQYF	TGTGCCAGCAGCGTGCTAGCGGGACCCCCAGATACGCAGTATTTT
TRBJ2-3	TRBD2	TRBV7-2	many	CASSLGLPTDTQYF	TGTGCCAGCAGCTTGGGACTACCCACAGATACGCAGTATTTT
TRBJ1-1	-	TRBV20-1	-	CSAREGNTEAFF	TGCAGTGCTAGAGAGGGGAACACTGAAGCTTTCTTT
TRBJ1-6	TRBD1	TRBV23-1	many	CASSQSEVPGTGGPAEGSPLHF	TGCGCCAGCAGTCAATCGGAGGTCCCCGGGACAGGGGGTCCGGCGGAGGGTTCACCCCTCCACTTT
TRBJ2-3	TRBD2	TRBV7-2	many	CASSYSSGTVDTQYF	TGTGCCAGCAGCTACTCTAGCGGGACTGTAGATACGCAGTATTTT
TRBJ1-1	TRBD1	TRBV12-3/TRBV12-4	-	CASRRQGLSTEAFF	TGTGCCAGCAGGAGACAGGGTTTGAGCACTGAAGCTTTCTTT